The 3 T cell receptor beta chains below all came from one sample that was sequenced in a study of blood T cell repertoires in COVID-19. Using immunoSEQ multiplex PCR, the repertoire was profiled, and TCRdb retains in-frame clones only, with some absent. The sample gives 100,000 to 150,000 clones, roughly 80% of which show up once; 15% to 20% is in the top ten. The sample consisted of peripheral blood. These receptors all come from a woman of 80 years or more with acute or convalescent COVID-19.

This chain connects TRBV4-3 to TRBJ1-2; TRBD1 aligns across 11 bases. This CDR3 region has 17 residues. Germline V gene data show CDR1 as LGHNA and CDR2 as YSLEER. V shed 4 bases, J shed 0 bases, and the junction held 7 bases outside the gene matches. CDR3 coding DNA: TGCGCCAGCAGCCTCGCCGGGACAGGGGGAGCTAACTATGGCTACACCTTC. It translates to CASSLAGTGGANYGYTF.

This chain uses TRBV12-5 with TRBJ2-3; D gene ambiguous. The CDR3 covers 14 residues. The V gene's germline CDR1 is LGHNT and CDR2 FRNRAP. Between the trimmed V and J ends, which lost 1 base and 2 bases, there was a span of 7 bases. The CDR3 here is CASGLERITDTQYF. Here the CDR3 DNA reads TGTGCTAGTGGTTTGGAGAGGATCACAGATACGCAGTATTTT.

The J gene is TRBJ1-1, the V gene TRBV2, with TRBD1 matching over 7 bases. CDR1 and CDR2 (germline): SNHLY, FYNNEI. The ends lost 7 bases at V and 1 base at J; junction bases unmatched: 9. The CDR3 is 15 amino acids. CDR3 region: CASILTGASNTEAFF. The DNA of the CDR3 is TGTGCCAGCATATTAACAGGGGCCTCGAACACTGAAGCTTTCTTT.